Sequencing of this T cell receptor beta chain was carried out in a study of cytomegalovirus exposure and HLA in healthy donors. The study ran its PCR with 60 Vbeta and 13 Jbeta primers. Sequenced by immunoSEQ multiplex PCR; TCRdb stores in-frame clones only, minus some. The sample yields about 250,000 clones, about 80% seen once. V was clipped by 7 bases and J by 9 bases, with 13 bases between them. The CDR3 contains 11 residues. CDR1 is DFQATT and CDR2 is SNEGSKA in the germline V gene (reference sequence). This TCR came from a girl between 2 and 10 years old in good health and CMV-seronegative. V gene TRBV20-1 combines with J gene TRBJ2-1; D not certain. Sequencing was carried out using PBMCs. The CDR3 loop is CSERDRGEQFF. CDR3 nucleotide sequence: TGCAGTGAAAGAGACCGCGGTGAGCAGTTCTTC.